This T cell receptor (beta chain) was identified during a study of T cell responses to AZD1222 COVID-19 vaccine (dated by TCRdb to the early 2020s). As for the study more broadly: A total of over 230 trial participants underwent TCR sequencing, of whom 200 to 220 had received two doses of AZD1222 and about 26 had received two doses of the MenACWY control vaccine. Enrollment into the trials was organized by age into subgroups of 18-55, 56-69 and 70-plus years, and those subgroups contained 148, 28 and 57 TCR-sequenced participants, respectively. The investigation overall reported the following: No day 14 peak-response samples were available, so repertoires were characterized only after the peak T cell response. Vaccine-associated CD4 TCRs spanned the whole spike protein, with dominant responses in regions 160-218 and 743-854. A significant rise in spike-specific TCR breadth and depth was observed after two AZD1222 doses relative to day 0 and relative to MenACWY recipients. The 56-69-year group was small, and its depth increase did not reach significance, likely because of low power. Conclusions about previously exposed vaccinees are limited because only five to seven AZD1222 recipients were SARS-CoV-2 seropositive at baseline. Nearly half of unique spike-specific TCRs reportedly recognized epitopes outside regions mutated in the B.1.351 and B.1.1.7 variants. Participants were mostly white British, with more females than males. The authors suggested clonal diversity may have been underestimated.

Sample time point, as interpreted from the label and publication: about 28 days (+/-7) after the second vaccine dose. AZD1222 recipients with second doses at about 4 weeks or about 12 weeks were pooled, because spike-specific TCR depth and breadth did not differ between schedules. Vaccinee samples came from UK trials COV001 and COV002, including a single-blind randomized controlled phase 2/3 trial of AZD1222 (ChAdOx1 nCoV-19) in healthy adults. For TCRbeta chain sequencing, PBMC samples were collected from trial participants at day 0 and at day 28 after the second dose. Concerning this clone itself: What antigen it recognizes has not been identified. No quality values exist for individual bases; no much larger clone is one base distant.

The CDR3 regions of human TCRbeta chains were analyzed by immunosequencing. Regarding the original processing steps: TCRs in the repertoires were compared against a reference library of SARS-CoV-2-specific TCRs that had been generated with the MIRA antigen-specificity platform. Breadth meant the fraction of unique TCRs that were SARS-CoV-2-associated, whereas depth meant the fraction of total T cells that were SARS-CoV-2-associated. Using the MIRA data, each spike-specific TCR was assigned both to the spike region to which the TCR was reactive and to a CD4 or CD8 class. Log10-transformed breadth and depth values were compared by one-way ANOVA with Sidak's multiple comparisons tests. What TCRdb holds here is the immuneACCESS table cut down to in-frame rearrangements. Part of the clones is not present; checked against another copy, under half of the missing clones reflect an unresolved V gene, and the others are unexplained. From that table come the V and J calls and clone size; the DNA was used to work out D and trimming. In this sample the table shows some 170,000 clones, roughly 90% of which occur a single time. The ten largest clones take up 4.3% of the sample.

This sequence was found in an adult who received the AZD1222 COVID-19 vaccine. The source was peripheral blood, collected 28 days after the second AZD1222 dose.

In nucleotide form, the sequence is TGCGCCAGCAGCTTGGGTTATAATTCACCCCTCCACTTT. Translated, it gives CASSLGYNSPLHF. In this chain, TRBV5-1 is recombined with TRBJ1-6, with no confident D gene call. The germline V gene encodes CDR1 SGHRS and CDR2 YFSETQ. V loses 0 bases, J loses 4 bases, and the germline ends lie 2 bases apart. The CDR3 holds 13 amino acids from the cysteine to the phenylalanine. The read is trimmed to its CDR3 DNA, 39 bases read in frame from base 1.